This T cell receptor (beta chain) is from a study of shared clonotypes between healthy human individuals (dated by TCRdb to 2020 to 2021). With regard to the full study: A few men and a couple of women, aged 18 to 49 years, made up the cohort. To estimate repertoire size and how much clonotypes are shared between individuals, the study performed deep sequencing of blood TCR repertoires from about five healthy adults. Different laboratories and diverse techniques were used to prepare libraries and sequence TCR repertoires, to increase sequencing depth and limit assay-specific biases. Per donor, leukapheresis produced somewhere between about 0.8 and 9 billion PBMCs. Per donor, three plates each were used for CD4 naive and CD4 memory, two for CD8 naive, and one for CD8 memory. What the work shows at the level of the full study, not this receptor alone: Sampling was restricted to blood, and TCR repertoires in tissues likely differ from the TCR repertoires found in blood. When four donors were compared, the shared fraction of clonotypes was around 5.1% for naive CD4, less than 4% for naive CD8, 2% to 2.5% for memory CD4, and roughly 0.43% for memory CD8. Incomplete sequencing was indicated by rarefaction of sorted-subset datasets, despite the large sequencing depth. Based on pairwise subsampling, the degree of clonotype sharing among donors was expected to be affected by sequencing depth. Estimated clonotype richness was generally larger for naive than for memory subsets. The small number of donors limited the genetic and exposure-history diversity represented. Higher generation probabilities were observed for clonotypes shared by all four sorted-subset donors than for non-shared clonotypes.

TCR CDR3 regions were amplified from genomic DNA by multiplex PCR using the deep immunoSEQ assay. Extracted genomic DNA from each cell subset was distributed evenly across all wells of several immunoSEQ 96-well plates, and each plate was treated as a replicate. Each replicate PCR for sorted subsets received about 180 ng genomic DNA, equal to about 30,000 T cell genomes. Purified libraries were quantified with a Qubit 3.0 fluorometer, sized on a Bioanalyzer 2100, and re-quantified with the KAPA Library Quantification kit. A separate single-read 150-cycle Illumina NextSeq 550 flow cell was used to sequence each immunoSEQ 96-well plate. The original methods were these. Because the immunoSEQ output held only junctional sequences and lacked quality scores, the filtering could not match the filtering applied to full-length reads. Sequences were annotated with PyIR, a Python wrapper for IgBLAST v1.9, using IMGT germline references to assign V/J genes and CDR3. Reads were removed for weak V/J assignments (E-value above 1e-6), missing CDR3, stop codons, out-of-frame junctions, or ambiguous translated residues. A V3J clonotype was defined by an identical inferred V gene, J gene, and CDR3 amino acid sequence. To compute the percentage overlap between repertoires, the number of shared unique clonotypes was divided by the size of the smaller repertoire. Three approaches were used to assess repertoire richness: RTK rarefaction, the Chao1 estimator, and Recon v2.1 estimates of unobserved clonotypes. Generation probabilities for all TCRbeta clonotypes obtained by the gDNA method from a handful of donors were computed using OLGA. In TCRdb, the immuneACCESS table is reduced to in-frame sequences with V and J assigned. These tables do not hold every clone; where another copy was compared, an unresolved V gene accounts for under half, and the others remain unexplained. V, J and clone size reflect that table, while D and trimming were determined from the DNA. This sample holds about 2,200,000 clones; roughly 91% were observed only once. The ten biggest clones cover more than 1.5% of the sample.

In the germline V gene, CDR1 corresponds to SQVTM and CDR2 to ANQGSEA. V lost 7 bases and J lost 6 bases, and the count of bases not matched to a germline gene is 5. The CDR3 runs 12 amino acids, cysteine and phenylalanine included. The entry retains the CDR3 DNA only, 36 bases that are in frame from base 1. To note about this clone: What antigen it recognizes has not been identified. It has no much larger one-base neighbor in the sample; base qualities were not kept.

CD8 naive samples were CD45RO-negative cells positively selected for CCR7, giving a CD45RA+CCR7+ population that excluded TemRA cells. Donors were healthy HIV-negative adults with no recently reported acute infections or vaccinations. Only Caucasian adults living in Nashville, Tennessee, USA were represented among the donors. Blood was collected by leukapheresis, and PBMCs were isolated by Ficoll-Histopaque density gradient centrifugation and then cryopreserved in liquid nitrogen vapor phase. Purity and quantity of every magnetically sorted T cell population were checked by analytical flow cytometry. Each sorted fraction had its genomic DNA isolated and then quantified by UV absorbance on a Nanodrop 2000c.

Source material: naive CD8+ T cells from PBMCs. This sample's cell subset or site label indicates: CD45RA+CCR7+. This TCR derives from a man between 18 and 35 years old in good health. Some clones in this sample may be carry-over from other donors' samples. The chain couples TRBV29-1 to TRBJ2-7; 11 middle bases align to TRBD2. The CDR3 amino acid sequence is: CSARTSGREQYF. The nucleotide sequence is given as TGCAGCGCACGGACTAGCGGGCGCGAGCAGTACTTC.